A selection of T cell receptor beta chains follows, all from one sample in a study of T cell changes during pregnancy in multiple sclerosis. Data came from immunoSEQ multiplex PCR; TCRdb stores just in-frame clones and leaves some out. The table includes some 77,000 clones, around nine tenths detected once. The sample consisted of CD4+ T cells from peripheral blood mononuclear cells, taken before pregnancy. These receptors came from a female donor with multiple sclerosis, enrolled in a pregnancy study. The conserved cysteine and the conserved F or W are not part of the CDR3 here. D genes are given only for firm matches.

d_call v_call cdr3_aa
. TRBV10-3 AITGGEGSGNTIY
TRBD1 TRBV30 AWRTGSSYNEQF
. TRBV15 ATSRIYRDGYT
TRBD1 TRBV28 ASTATGYDGNTEAF
TRBD1 TRBV30 ALWTGRNTEAF
TRBD1 TRBV19 ASSPRDSYEQY
. TRBV25-1 ASSLRGTPLH
TRBD2 TRBV27 ASRPPSGRVNEQF
TRBD2 TRBV19 ASSISQRGGHNEQF
TRBD1 TRBV2 ASSANRGGSPLH
. TRBV30 AWSARQGNTIY
TRBD1 TRBV5-4 ASSSGQGNSPLH
. TRBV5-6 ASSLAGSGFPYEQY
. TRBV6-1 ASSVSGADGYT
. TRBV7-6 ASSLAEDYGYT
. TRBV27 ASSSLTIAGNTEAF
. TRBV2 ASSVQGVPYNEQF
. TRBV11-2 ASSLGGDGYGYT
TRBD2 TRBV6-5 ASSFKASGSGNTQY
TRBD1 TRBV18 ASSPTGGETGANVLT
. TRBV9 ASSVEPSMNTEAF
. TRBV30 AWSVLRPGSRRNTEAF
. TRBV5-5 ASSLWGGDTEAF
TRBD1 TRBV9 ASSVEAGGTGNTIY
TRBD1 TRBV6-1 ASRGNRGRSEKLF
TRBD2 TRBV15 ATRESGSYEQY
. TRBV18 ASSPLGADRSSYEQY